This TCR beta chain was captured by sequencing in a study of shared clonotypes between healthy human individuals. The CDR3 covers 17 residues. Germline V gene data show CDR1 as SGHTA and CDR2 as FQGNSA. V shed 0 bases and J 4 bases; nucleotides not matched to a gene: 7. This clone was observed a few times. The method was immunoSEQ multiplex PCR; TCRdb's version includes in-frame clones alone and lacks a portion of them. The data hold 950,000 to 1,300,000 clones, with 65% to 75% observed a single time. Sequenced: memory CD4+ T cells sorted from blood. The subset is: CD45RA-negative fraction. The clonotype originates from a man younger than 35 in good health. The chain combines TRBV7-2 with TRBJ2-1; 9 nucleotides match TRBD2. CDR3 region: CASSLAGSGGSYNEQFF. CDR3 bases: TGTGCCAGCAGCTTAGCGGGTAGCGGGGGATCTTACAATGAGCAGTTCTTC.